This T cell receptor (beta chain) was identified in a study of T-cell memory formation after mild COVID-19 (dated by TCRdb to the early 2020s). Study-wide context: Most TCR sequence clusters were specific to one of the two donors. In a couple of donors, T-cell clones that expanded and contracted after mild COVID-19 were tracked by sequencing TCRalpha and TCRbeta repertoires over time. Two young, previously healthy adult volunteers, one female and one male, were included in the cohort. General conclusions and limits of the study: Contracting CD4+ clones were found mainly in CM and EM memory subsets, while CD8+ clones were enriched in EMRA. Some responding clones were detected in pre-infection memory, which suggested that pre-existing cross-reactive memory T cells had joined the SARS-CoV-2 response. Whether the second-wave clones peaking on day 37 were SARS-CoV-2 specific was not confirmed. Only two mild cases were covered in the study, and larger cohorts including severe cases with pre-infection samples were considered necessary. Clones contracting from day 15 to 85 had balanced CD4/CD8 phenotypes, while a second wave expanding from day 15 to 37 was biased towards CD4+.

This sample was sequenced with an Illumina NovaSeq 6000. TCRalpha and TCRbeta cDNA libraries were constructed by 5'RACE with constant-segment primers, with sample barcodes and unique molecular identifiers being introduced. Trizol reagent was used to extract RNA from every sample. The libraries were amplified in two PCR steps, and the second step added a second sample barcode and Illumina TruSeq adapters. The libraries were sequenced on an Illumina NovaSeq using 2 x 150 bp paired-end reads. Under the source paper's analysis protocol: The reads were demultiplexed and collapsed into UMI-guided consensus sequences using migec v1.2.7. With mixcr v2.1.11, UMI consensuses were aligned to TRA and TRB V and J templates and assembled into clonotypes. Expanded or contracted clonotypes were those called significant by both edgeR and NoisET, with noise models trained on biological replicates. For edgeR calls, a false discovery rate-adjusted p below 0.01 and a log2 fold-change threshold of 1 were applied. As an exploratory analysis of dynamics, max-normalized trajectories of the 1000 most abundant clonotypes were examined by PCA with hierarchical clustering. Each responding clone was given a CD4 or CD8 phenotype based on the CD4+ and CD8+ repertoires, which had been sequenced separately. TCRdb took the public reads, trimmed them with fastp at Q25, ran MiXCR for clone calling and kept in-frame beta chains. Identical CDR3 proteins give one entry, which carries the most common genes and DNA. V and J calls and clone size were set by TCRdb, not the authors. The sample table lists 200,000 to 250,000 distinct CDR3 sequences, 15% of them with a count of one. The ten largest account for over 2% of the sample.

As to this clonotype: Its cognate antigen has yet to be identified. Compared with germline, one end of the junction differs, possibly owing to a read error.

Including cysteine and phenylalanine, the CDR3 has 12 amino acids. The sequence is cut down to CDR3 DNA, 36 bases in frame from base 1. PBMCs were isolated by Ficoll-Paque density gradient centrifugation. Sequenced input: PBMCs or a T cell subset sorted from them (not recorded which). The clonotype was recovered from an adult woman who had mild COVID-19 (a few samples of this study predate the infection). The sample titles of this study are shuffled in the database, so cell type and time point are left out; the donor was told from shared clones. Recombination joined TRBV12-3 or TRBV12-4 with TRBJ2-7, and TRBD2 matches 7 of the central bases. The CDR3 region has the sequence CASSPGGVEEYF. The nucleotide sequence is TGTGCCAGCAGTCCTGGGGGGGTCGAGGAGTACTTC.